The sequence of this TCR beta chain was determined in a study of blood T cell repertoires in COVID-19. Background on the study: Samples of COVID-19 (acute and convalescent) were obtained from the United States, Italy and Spain. Sources were T cells, B-cell-depleted T cells, or PBMCs; the material itself was cDNA or gDNA.

Patients of the Seattle cohort, enrolled during active infection, were followed longitudinally. The CDR3 has 16 residues. Germline assignment: CDR1 LNHDA and CDR2 SQIVND (reference sequence). V lost 4 bases and J lost 0; bases outside the gene matches: 9. Source study methods: The assay estimated nucleated cells by amplifying reference gene primers. The assay was immunoSEQ multiplex PCR, and TCRdb's table has in-frame clones only and misses some. V and J calls and clone size are copied from that table; D and trimming were computed from the DNA. This sample yields about 300,000 clones, of which approximately 90% are seen a single time; roughly 6.8% belongs to the top ten.

The sample taken for sequencing was peripheral blood. The chain combines TRBV19 with TRBJ2-7, with 7 bases matching TRBD2. The receptor's source is a woman in her thirties with COVID-19, enrolled during active disease. The DNA for the CDR3 is TGTGCCAGTAGTACCTGGGGGGGGTCCTCCTCCTACGAGCAGTACTTC. Translating it yields CASSTWGGSSSYEQYF.